This TCR beta chain emerged from a study of T-cell memory formation after mild COVID-19. Overall study context: TCR clusters mostly belonged to single donors. Study-wide results and caveats: Some clones that responded were present in memory (sampled pre-infection), which suggests cross-reactive memory joined.

The CDR3 runs to 13 residues. V gave up 1 base and J gave up 8 bases, with 11 bases separating them. CDR1 and CDR2 (germline): SGHVS, FNYEAQ. This clonotype was detected a few times. Antigen: not known. TCRdb reprocessed the 5' RACE reads via MiXCR and lists one record per CDR3 protein. The profile shows roughly 550,000 distinct CDR3 sequences, just over 20% of them singletons. This clonotype was obtained from an adult woman who had mild COVID-19 (a few samples of this study predate the infection). Cell type and time point are not known. V and J are TRBV7-6 and TRBJ1-1; D is unresolved. What was sequenced was PBMCs or a T cell subset sorted from them (not recorded which). CDR3 residues: CASSLGLEEEAFF. The CDR3 coding sequence is TGTGCCAGCAGCTTAGGCCTAGAGGAAGAAGCTTTCTTT.